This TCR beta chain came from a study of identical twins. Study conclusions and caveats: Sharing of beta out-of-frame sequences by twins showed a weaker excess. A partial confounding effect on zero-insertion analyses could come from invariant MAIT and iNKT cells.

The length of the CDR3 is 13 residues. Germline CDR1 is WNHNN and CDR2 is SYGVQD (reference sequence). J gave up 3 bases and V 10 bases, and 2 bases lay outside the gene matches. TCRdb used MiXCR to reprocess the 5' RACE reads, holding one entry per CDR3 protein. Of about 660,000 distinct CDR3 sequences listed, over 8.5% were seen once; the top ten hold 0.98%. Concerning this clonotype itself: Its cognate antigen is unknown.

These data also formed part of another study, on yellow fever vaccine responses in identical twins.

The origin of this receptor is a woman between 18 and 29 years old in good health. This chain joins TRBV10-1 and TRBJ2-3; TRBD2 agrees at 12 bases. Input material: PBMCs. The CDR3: CATTSGRTDTQYF. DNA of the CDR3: TGCGCCACCACTAGCGGGAGGACAGATACGCAGTATTTT.